The 3 T cell receptor beta chains below all came from one sample that was sequenced in a study of T cell responses to AZD1222 COVID-19 vaccine. Profiled with immunoSEQ multiplex PCR; TCRdb holds only in-frame clones, not every one. There are approximately 88,000 clones in the sample; 60% to 80% occur only once, and over 20% lies in the top ten. The material sequenced was peripheral blood, taken on day 0 of AZD1222 vaccination. Source of these receptors: an adult in good health.

In DNA form, the CDR3 reads TGTGCCAGCAGGGGTGTAGGAGCGAGACAAGAGACCCAGTACTTC. The encoded protein is CASRGVGARQETQYF. The rearrangement links TRBV2 to TRBJ2-5; D gene uncertain. The CDR3 runs to 15 residues. V was trimmed by 6 bases and J by 2 bases, leaving 16 bases between them. CDR1 and CDR2 (germline): SNHLY, FYNNEI.

This clone was seen only a few times. V gene TRBV15 combines with J gene TRBJ1-5, with a weak D call TRBD1 (6 bases). CDR1 is LNHNV and CDR2 is YYDKDF in the germline V gene (reference sequence). Trimming took 5 bases from V and 0 from J, leaving 14 bases between them. This CDR3 contains 16 residues. CDR3 in amino acids: CATSFRGPNSNQPQHF. The CDR3 DNA sequence: TGTGCCACCAGCTTCCGGGGGCCAAATAGCAATCAGCCCCAGCATTTT.

The chain carries TRBV21-1 and TRBJ2-7; TRBD2, as called in the table, went unchecked against the DNA. TRBV21-1 is a documented pseudogene. The CDR3 covers 14 residues. The CDR3, as DNA: TGTGCCAGCAGCAGAAGCGGGAGGGGACACGAGCAGTACTTC. Protein product: CASSRSGRGHEQYF.